The source of this T cell receptor beta chain is a study of blood T cell repertoires in COVID-19. TCRdb's copy holds only in-frame clones and misses some; the assay was immunoSEQ multiplex PCR. The sample lists tens of thousands of clones; 82% were seen once. The CDR3 totals 13 residues. CDR1 and CDR2 from the germline V gene are GTSNPN and SVGIG (reference sequence). Deletions cut 5 bases from V and 0 bases from J, with 8 bases between. Source material: peripheral blood. The clonotype comes from an elderly man with COVID-19, enrolled during active disease. V usage is TRBV30 and J usage is TRBJ2-1, with D hard to call. CDR3 coding DNA: TGTGCCTGGCGGTCGAGCTCCTACAATGAGCAGTTCTTC. Its translation is CAWRSSSYNEQFF. Looking up the rest from reference TRBV30 and TRBJ2-1 gives the full variable domain: SQTIHQWPATLVQPVGSPLSLECTVEGTSNPNLYWYRQAAGRGLQLLFYSVGIGQISSEVPQNLSASRPQDRQFILSSKKLLLSDSGFYLCAWRSSSYNEQFFGPGTRLTVL.